The present TCR beta chain was sequenced within a study of blood T cell repertoires in COVID-19. In the study overall: Collection of acute and convalescent COVID-19 samples took place in the United States, Italy and Spain. From T cells, B-cell-depleted T cells, or PBMCs came the material, which was cDNA or gDNA.

Germline CDR1 SGHKS, CDR2 YYEKEE (reference sequence). The CDR3 extends over 15 amino acids. V gave up 0 bases and J gave up 4 bases; unmatched junction bases: 2. Authors' processing steps: Scientists estimated how many nucleated cells there were by amplifying reference gene primers. Sequenced by immunoSEQ multiplex PCR; TCRdb stores in-frame clones only, minus some. That table furnishes V, J and clone size, whereas the DNA furnished D and trimming. The sample yields around 250,000 clones, roughly 83% seen once. The sample was peripheral blood. This rearrangement joins TRBV5-5 to TRBJ2-5; TRBD1 matches at 11 bases. This receptor was obtained from a man older than 75 with acute or convalescent COVID-19. CDR3 protein: CASSLGGQGAETQYF. The CDR3 nucleotides are TGTGCCAGCAGCTTGGGCGGACAGGGGGCAGAGACCCAGTACTTC.